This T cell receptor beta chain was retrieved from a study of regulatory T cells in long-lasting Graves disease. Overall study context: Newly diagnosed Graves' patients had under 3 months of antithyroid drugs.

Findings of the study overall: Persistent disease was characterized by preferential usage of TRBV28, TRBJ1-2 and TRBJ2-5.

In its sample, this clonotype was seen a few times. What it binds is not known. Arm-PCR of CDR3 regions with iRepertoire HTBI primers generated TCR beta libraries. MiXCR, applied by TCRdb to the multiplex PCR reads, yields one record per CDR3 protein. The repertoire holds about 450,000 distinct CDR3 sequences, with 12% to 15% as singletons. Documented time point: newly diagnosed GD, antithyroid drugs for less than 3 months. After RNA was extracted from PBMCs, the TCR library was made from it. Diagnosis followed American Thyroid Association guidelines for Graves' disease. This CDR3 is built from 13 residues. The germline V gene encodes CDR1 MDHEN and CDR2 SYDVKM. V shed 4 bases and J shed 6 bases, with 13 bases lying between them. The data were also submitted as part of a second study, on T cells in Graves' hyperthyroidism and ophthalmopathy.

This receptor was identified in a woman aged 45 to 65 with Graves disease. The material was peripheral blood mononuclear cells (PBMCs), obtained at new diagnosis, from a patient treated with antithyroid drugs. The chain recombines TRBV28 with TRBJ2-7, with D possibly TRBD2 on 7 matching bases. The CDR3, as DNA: TGTGCCAGCAGTTCCGTAGGGGGGGTCGAGCAGTACTTC. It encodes CASSSVGGVEQYF.